A single sample is the source of the 3 T cell receptor beta chains below, sequenced in a study of blood T cell repertoires in COVID-19. The data were produced by immunoSEQ multiplex PCR, yet TCRdb's version contains in-frame clones alone and is incomplete. The sample consists of roughly 250,000 clones, around 89% of them appearing once. Sequencing was done on a sample of peripheral blood. Receptor source: a young man with acute or convalescent COVID-19.

This clone was seen a single time. The rearrangement uses TRBV4-1 and TRBJ2-1, with D maybe TRBD1 (5 bases). V lost 0 bases, J lost 0 bases, and 9 bases lay in between. The CDR3 spans 16 residues. The germline gives CDR1 MGHRA, CDR2 YSYEKL. CDR3 amino acids: CASSQEHTGSYNEQFF. CDR3 DNA sequence: TGCGCCAGCAGCCAAGAACACACAGGCTCCTACAATGAGCAGTTCTTC.

This chain links TRBV30 with TRBJ1-1; 7 bases map to TRBD1. Germline values: CDR1 GTSNPN, CDR2 SVGIG (reference sequence). Trimming removed 5 bases from V and 4 bases from J; junction bases left unmatched: 10. The CDR3 is 14 residues long. CDR3: CAWRKVGTATEAFF. The DNA of the CDR3 is TGTGCCTGGCGCAAGGTCGGGACAGCCACTGAAGCTTTCTTT.

The chain employs TRBV19 and TRBJ1-1; weak D call: TRBD1 (5 bases). CDR3 length: 15 residues. V lost 5 bases to trimming and J lost 0 bases, with 13 bases between them. Germline V gene sequence: CDR1 LNHDA, CDR2 SQIVND (reference sequence). The CDR3 loop reads CASSPQTAMNTEAFF. CDR3 DNA: TGTGCCAGTAGTCCCCAGACAGCCATGAACACTGAAGCTTTCTTT.